The text below deals with one T cell receptor beta chain. The antigen is not known. Germline CDR1 is SGHAT and CDR2 is FQNNGV. This CDR3 spans 18 amino acids. V was clipped by 1 base and J by 0 bases; unmatched bases: 9. These data come from a study of cytomegalovirus exposure and HLA in healthy donors. Both 60 Vbeta primers and 13 Jbeta primers went into the PCR. The assay was immunoSEQ multiplex PCR, and TCRdb's table has in-frame clones only and misses some. The table shows roughly 160,000 clones, with approximately 79% occurring only once. Study observations and caveats: Highly shared sequence variants in one cluster were likely a sequencing artifact. Most observed TCR sequences were rare, whereas some public TCRs were detected in many donors.

This receptor was identified in a man aged 35-49 years in good health and CMV-seronegative. Input material: PBMCs. The chain combines TRBV11-2 with TRBJ1-2, with 9 positions matching TRBD1. CDR3 DNA sequence: TGTGCCAGCAGCTTAGTCTACAGGGGGCGCAGGGCTAACTATGGCTACACCTTC. Amino acid sequence: CASSLVYRGRRANYGYTF.